This TCR beta chain was identified during a study of blood T cells in healthy people across ages. Donors each provided ten milliliters of peripheral blood. Each sample used at least 6 million PBMCs. A sample-barcoded 5' primer and a J-beta primer mix were used in a second PCR of about 6 to 11 cycles. Sequencing recovered at least 2.5 million CDR3-containing paired-end reads from each sample. From the 5' RACE reads, TCRdb called clonotypes with MiXCR, one entry per CDR3 protein. The sample records about 400,000 distinct CDR3 sequences, 50% to 60% being singletons. V was pared by 2 bases and J by 0 bases, with 0 bases of the junction left unmatched. Germline assignment: CDR1 ENHRY and CDR2 SYGVKD. This CDR3 contains 14 residues.

What was sequenced was blood. The clonotype comes from a man between 60 and 75 years old in good health. This chain uses TRBV10-3 with TRBJ2-7, with TRBD1 matching over 8 bases. The CDR3 DNA reads as TGTGCCATCAGTGAGACAGGGGGCTCCTACGAGCAGTACTTC. Its protein is CAISETGGSYEQYF.